This TCR beta chain was sequenced for a study of response to subunit inactivated influenza vaccine (dated by TCRdb to 2017 to 2018). For the study in its entirety: Deep quantitative T cell receptor repertoire profiling was used in the study to track responses to a trivalent subunit inactivated influenza vaccine.

The full study reports these points: The authors proposed that each seasonal influenza vaccination may bring in only a limited number of new T cells.

The junction carries 12 bases between V and J, which are trimmed by 6 bases and 4 bases respectively. Including the terminal cysteine and phenylalanine, the CDR3 comprises 13 residues. Only the CDR3 region is kept as DNA, spanning 39 bases read in frame from base 1. CDR1 and CDR2 (SEHNR, FQNEAQ) derive from the germline V gene (reference sequence). Libraries were constructed by RT-PCR. The listed sequencing device is Illumina HiSeq 2500. TCRdb cleaned the public reads at Q25 with fastp, built clones with MiXCR and kept in-frame beta chains. Duplicate CDR3 protein sequences are folded into a single record with the most common DNA and genes. Counted in this sample were about 800,000 distinct CDR3 sequences; about 20% of them appeared once. The leading ten clones occupy approximately 10% of the sample. This clonotype was seen more than once but under ten times. Its antigen has not been determined. Base-call qualities are not available, and no considerably larger clone is one nucleotide away.

Source: PBMCs from blood, taken 5 to 6 days after vaccination. The chain is assembled from TRBV7-9 and TRBJ2-5; perhaps TRBD1 is the D gene, with 5 bases matching. This clonotype originated in a man in his fifties who received an inactivated influenza vaccine. Donor details come from another sample of the same person, matched by shared clones. The nucleotide sequence reads TGTGCCAGCAGATCAAACAGGCGAGAGACCCAGTACTTC. This gives the protein CASRSNRRETQYF.